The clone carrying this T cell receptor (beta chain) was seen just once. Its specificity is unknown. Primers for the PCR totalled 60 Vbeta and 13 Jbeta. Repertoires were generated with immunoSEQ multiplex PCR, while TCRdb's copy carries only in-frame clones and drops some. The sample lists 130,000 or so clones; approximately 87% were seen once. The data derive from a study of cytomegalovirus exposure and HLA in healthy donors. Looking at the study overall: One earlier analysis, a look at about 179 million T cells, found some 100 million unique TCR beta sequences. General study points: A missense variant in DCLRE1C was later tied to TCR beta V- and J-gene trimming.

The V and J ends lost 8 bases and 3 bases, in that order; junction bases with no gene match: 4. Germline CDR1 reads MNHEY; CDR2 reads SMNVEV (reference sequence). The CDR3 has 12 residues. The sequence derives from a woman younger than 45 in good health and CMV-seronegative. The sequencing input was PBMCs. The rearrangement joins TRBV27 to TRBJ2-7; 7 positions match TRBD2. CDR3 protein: CASRDYRYEQYF. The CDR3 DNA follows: TGTGCCAGCCGGGACTACCGCTACGAGCAGTACTTC.